The 21 T cell receptor beta chains in this list originate from one sample, sequenced in a study of CD8 T cells in Susac syndrome. Reverse transcription of roughly 0.45 to 1 ug RNA used random hexamers. A single record per CDR3 protein comes from TCRdb applying MiXCR to the immunoSEQ multiplex PCR reads. The data show over 150,000 distinct CDR3 sequences, 90% to 95% seen once. The sample comprised CD4+ T cells from PBMCs. These receptors were taken from a human donor with multiple sclerosis.

This clonotype was observed a single time. The J gene is TRBJ2-7, the V gene TRBV24-1, with 7 bases that match TRBD2. This CDR3 region has 14 residues. In germline, CDR1 is KGHDR, CDR2 SFDVKD. J lost 6 bases, V lost 3 bases, and 7 bases had no gene match. For the CDR3, the DNA is TGTGCCACCAGTGATCGCCGGGACTACTCCGAGCAGTACTTC. Its protein product is CATSDRRDYSEQYF.

V gene TRBV12-3 or TRBV12-4 combines with J gene TRBJ2-3; D is ambiguous. The CDR3 has 12 residues. V was cut by 7 bases and J by 5 bases, with 10 bases left in between. Here the CDR3 reads CASTRDRDTQYF. CDR3 nucleotides: TGTGCCAGCACGAGAGACCGAGATACGCAGTATTTT.

This chain uses TRBV9 with TRBJ1-2, with D possibly being TRBD1 (6 bases). V shed 0 bases and J shed 11 bases, with 17 bases lying between them. CDR3 length equals 14 residues. In germline, CDR1 is SGDLS, CDR2 YYNGEE. CDR3 amino acids: CASSVVLGQGKYTF. The CDR3 DNA reads TGTGCCAGCAGCGTAGTGCTTGGCCAGGGGAAGTACACCTTC.

As DNA, the CDR3 is TGTGCCAGCAGCGTAGCTACTTCACCCTACGAGCAGTACTTC. Protein: CASSVATSPYEQYF. The chain is built from TRBV9 and TRBJ2-7, with no clear D. Trimming took off 0 bases at V and 2 bases at J, with 9 bases between the two ends. This CDR3 comprises 14 residues. Germline loops: CDR1 SGDLS, CDR2 YYNGEE. The complete variable domain, with remaining parts taken from reference TRBV9 and TRBJ2-7, reads DSGVTQTPKHLITATGQRVTLRCSPRSGDLSVYWYQQSLDQGLQFLIQYYNGEERAKGNILERFSAQQFPDLHSELNLSSLELGDSALYFCASSVATSPYEQYFGPGTRLTVT.

The genes are TRBV9 and TRBJ2-5; the D is unclear. Germline V gene data show CDR1 as SGDLS and CDR2 as YYNGEE. V was trimmed by 4 bases and J by 2 bases, leaving 12 bases between them. The CDR3 totals 14 residues. The CDR3 loop reads CASSPQIGQETQYF. The CDR3 DNA is TGTGCCAGCAGCCCACAGATCGGTCAAGAGACCCAGTACTTC.

The rearrangement joins TRBV7-9 to TRBJ1-2; D is unclear. Germline V CDR1 and CDR2: SEHNR, FQNEAQ (reference sequence). Trimming took off 5 bases at V and 2 bases at J, with 9 bases between the two ends. CDR3 length equals 13 residues. The DNA for the CDR3 is TGTGCCAGCAGCCCTCGCGGGAACTATGGCTACACCTTC. Residues: CASSPRGNYGYTF.

The gene calls are TRBV27 and TRBJ2-5; TRBD1 matches at 8 bases. CDR3 length: 11 amino acids. The J segment lost 14 bases and the V segment lost 4 bases, leaving 6 bases of the junction unmatched. CDR1 and CDR2 (germline): MNHEY, SMNVEV (reference sequence). The CDR3 region is CASSSGTGAYF. As DNA, the CDR3 is TGTGCCAGCAGTTCCGGGACAGGCGCCTACTTC.

The genes are TRBV27 and TRBJ1-2, with D perhaps matching TRBD1 (5 bases). The CDR3 sequence is 17 residues long. V gave up 5 bases and J gave up 0 bases, with 19 bases separating them. The germline V gene encodes CDR1 MNHEY and CDR2 SMNVEV (reference sequence). CDR3: CASSLGPTWGPNYGYTF. CDR3 DNA sequence: TGTGCCAGCAGTCTAGGACCGACATGGGGCCCTAACTATGGCTACACCTTC.

The gene calls are TRBV7-9 and TRBJ1-5; D call uncertain. V gave up 4 bases and J gave up 12 bases, with 13 bases separating them. This CDR3 comprises 12 residues. Germline values: CDR1 SEHNR, CDR2 FQNEAQ (reference sequence). The CDR3 DNA follows: TGTGCCAGCAGCTACCCCCATCCGCGCCAGCATTTT. Translating gives CASSYPHPRQHF.

The rearrangement joins TRBV20-1 to TRBJ2-7; perhaps TRBD2 as D (5 bases). Trimming stripped 6 bases from V and 5 bases from J, with 20 bases between. Germline CDR1 reads DFQATT; CDR2 reads SNEGSKA (reference sequence). CDR3 length equals 14 residues. CDR3 region: CSAHALGSPHEQYF. DNA for the CDR3: TGCAGTGCCCATGCACTAGGCTCGCCCCACGAGCAGTACTTC.

The J gene is TRBJ1-2, the V gene TRBV27, with D hard to call. Germline V gene lookup returns CDR1 MNHEY and CDR2 SMNVEV (reference sequence). The CDR3 contains 17 residues. V lost 6 bases, J lost 0 bases, and 20 bases lay in between. CDR3 residues: CASRTTPHAGANYGYTF. CDR3 nucleotide sequence: TGTGCCAGCAGAACGACTCCCCACGCGGGAGCTAACTATGGCTACACCTTC.

V gene TRBV6-6 combines with J gene TRBJ2-4; TRBD2 is a possible D gene (6 bases). The CDR3 length is 14 residues. Germline-derived CDR1 and CDR2 are MNHNY and SVGAGI (reference sequence). The V end was cut by 6 bases, the J end by 7 bases, with 16 bases between. In DNA, the CDR3 is TGTGCCAGCAGCCCCCGGGGAGGCGAGAACATTCAGTACTTC. Translating gives CASSPRGGENIQYF.

The V call is TRBV27, the J call TRBJ1-5, with TRBD1 matching over 7 bases. The CDR3 is 18 residues long. Germline V gene lookup returns CDR1 MNHEY and CDR2 SMNVEV (reference sequence). The ends lost 0 bases at V and 6 bases at J; junction bases unmatched: 14. The CDR3: CASSLSPRGSAIGQPQHF. CDR3 DNA: TGTGCCAGCAGTTTATCCCCCAGGGGGTCGGCAATTGGTCAGCCCCAGCATTTT.

The genes are TRBV11-2 and TRBJ2-7, with a tentative D call TRBD1 (6 bases). The CDR3 sequence is 13 residues long. The germline V gene has CDR1 SGHAT and CDR2 FQNNGV. V was trimmed by 5 bases and J by 2 bases, leaving 10 bases between them. The CDR3 region has the DNA TGTGCCAGCAGCCCCCGACAGGCCTACGAGCAGTACTTC. This codes for CASSPRQAYEQYF.

Regarding this clonotype: One end of the junction varies from germline; a read error may be responsible. The chain joins TRBV12-3 or TRBV12-4 to TRBJ2-2, with D possibly being TRBD2 (5 bases). CDR3 size: 14 residues. In DNA, the CDR3 is TGTGCCAGCAGTCTAGCAGGATATGGCGGGGAGCTGTTTTTT. Translation gives CASSLAGYGGELFF.

This chain joins TRBV20-1 and TRBJ2-1; D is uncertain. Germline V gene sequence: CDR1 DFQATT, CDR2 SNEGSKA (reference sequence). The CDR3 consists of 10 residues. Trimming shortened V by 2 bases and J by 7 bases, and 3 bases separated the two germline ends. The CDR3 nucleotides are TGCAGTGCTAGAAAAAATGAGCAGTTCTTC. This gives the protein CSARKNEQFF.

The V gene is TRBV12-3 or TRBV12-4, the J gene TRBJ2-5, with 8 bases matching TRBD1. The CDR3 runs to 13 residues. The junction had 10 bases not matched to a gene; V was cut back by 11 bases and J by 5 bases. CDR3 nucleotides: TGTGCCTCCCGGGACAGGCTAACGGAGACCCAGTACTTC. This translates into CASRDRLTETQYF.

This sequence joins TRBV29-1 and TRBJ1-4, with a weak D call TRBD1 (5 bases). Trimming cost V 5 bases and J 7 bases, with 14 bases left between them. The CDR3 extends over 13 amino acids. Germline V CDR1 and CDR2: SQVTM, ANQGSEA. CDR3 protein: CSVTHGRGEKLFF. DNA for the CDR3: TGCAGCGTTACACACGGGAGGGGTGAAAAACTGTTTTTT.

This chain uses TRBV9 with TRBJ2-7; 11 bases are a match to TRBD1. CDR3 length equals 15 residues. Germline V gene sequence: CDR1 SGDLS, CDR2 YYNGEE. Germline trimming cut 0 bases from V and 6 bases from J; bases unmatched to any gene: 5. The CDR3 sequence: CASSVAGTGGLEQYF. The CDR3 DNA sequence: TGTGCCAGCAGCGTAGCAGGGACAGGGGGACTCGAGCAGTACTTC.

The gene calls are TRBV12-3 or TRBV12-4 and TRBJ2-2; TRBD1 agrees at 11 bases. Losses at the gene ends were 4 bases for V and 4 bases for J; bases not matched to a gene: 11. CDR3 length: 18 residues. The CDR3 nucleotides are TGTGCCAGCAGTTACGCTCCCGGGACAGGGGGAGTCACCGGGGAGCTGTTTTTT. This encodes CASSYAPGTGGVTGELFF.

This chain uses TRBV11-2 with TRBJ1-1; 8 nucleotides line up with TRBD1. CDR3 length: 16 amino acids. CDR1 is SGHAT, CDR2 FQNNGV, per germline. The V segment lost 4 bases and the J segment 3 bases; nucleotides outside the gene matches: 10. The CDR3 loop reads CASSSLGQGGDTEAFF. The CDR3 bases are TGTGCCAGCAGCTCACTCGGACAGGGAGGTGACACTGAAGCTTTCTTT.